This TCR beta chain stems from a study of T-cell memory formation after mild COVID-19. General study points: CM and EM subsets held most contracting CD4+ clones; EMRA held CD8+ ones. A subset of responding clones appeared in pre-infection memory, suggesting cross-reactive memory joined.

CDR1 and CDR2 from the germline V gene are MGHRA and YSYEKL. The ends lost 4 bases at V and 7 bases at J; junction bases unmatched: 8. The CDR3 covers 16 residues. TCRdb called the 5' RACE reads again in MiXCR, with one record for every CDR3 protein. The sample carries 120,000 to 150,000 distinct CDR3 sequences, about 5.7% recorded once. This clonotype was seen more than once but under ten times. As yet, its antigen is unknown. The clonotype comes from an adult woman who had mild COVID-19 (a few samples of this study predate the infection). Cell type and time point are not known. J is TRBJ1-6 and V is TRBV4-1; TRBD1 matches 9 bases. The sample comprised PBMCs or a T cell subset sorted from them (not recorded which). CDR3 amino acids: CASSPRGTGSNSPLHF. In DNA, the CDR3 is TGCGCCAGCAGCCCGCGCGGGACAGGGAGCAATTCACCCCTCCACTTT.